The 14 T cell receptor beta chains given below trace back to one sample, sequenced in a study of blood T cell repertoires in COVID-19. TCRdb's copy holds only in-frame clones and misses some; the assay was immunoSEQ multiplex PCR. Counted here are 200,000 to 300,000 clones, 70% to 90% occurring once; the ten biggest clones make up more than 0.95%. Sequencing was done on a sample of PBMCs or T cells enriched from blood (not recorded which). The receptors were sampled from a woman aged 40-49 years with acute COVID-19.

The table lists this clone with many counts. Here the CDR3 DNA reads TGTGCCTGGAGTGTACAGGCAGGGGCCGGCGTTCAGCCCCAGCATTTT. It encodes CAWSVQAGAGVQPQHF. This rearrangement joins TRBV30 to TRBJ1-5, with D possibly being TRBD1 (6 bases). V gave up 0 bases and J gave up 6 bases, with 18 bases separating them. The germline V gene has CDR1 GTSNPN and CDR2 SVGIG (reference sequence). The CDR3 has 16 amino acids.

The genes are TRBV7-9 and TRBJ1-4; 7 bases line up with TRBD1. CDR3 size: 13 residues. The V and J ends lost 5 bases and 8 bases, in that order; junction bases with no gene match: 5. Germline-derived CDR1 and CDR2 are SEHNR and FQNEAQ (reference sequence). Here the CDR3 DNA reads TGTGCCAGCAGCCCCGGACAGGCAGAAAAACTGTTTTTT. Amino acids: CASSPGQAEKLFF.

This chain uses TRBV28 with TRBJ1-1, with 7 bases that match TRBD1. This CDR3 contains 16 residues. V lost 6 bases and J lost 1; bases outside the gene matches: 11. Per the germline V gene, CDR1 is MDHEN and CDR2 is SYDVKM. CDR3 sequence reads: CASSPHEGQPNTEAFF. The CDR3 nucleotides are TGTGCCAGCAGCCCTCATGAGGGACAGCCGAACACTGAAGCTTTCTTT.

The genes are TRBV19 and TRBJ1-4; 8 bases match TRBD1. Per germline, CDR1 LNHDA and CDR2 SQIVND (reference sequence). V lost 5 bases, J lost 3 bases, and 11 bases stayed unmatched. There are 17 residues in the CDR3. Here the CDR3 DNA reads TGTGCCAGTAGTCCCCAGGGACAGGCAACCGCTAATGAAAAACTGTTTTTT. Translated, it gives CASSPQGQATANEKLFF.

This clone showed up just once. The rearrangement links TRBV27 to TRBJ2-1; D might be TRBD1 (6 bases). CDR3 length: 14 amino acids. V lost 2 bases to trimming and J lost 8 bases, with 13 bases between them. CDR1 and CDR2 from the germline V gene are MNHEY and SMNVEV (reference sequence). The CDR3 nucleotides are TGTGCCAGCAGTTTAAGGCAGGGGTTCGATGAGCAGTTCTTC. Translated, it gives CASSLRQGFDEQFF.

V and J are TRBV2 and TRBJ2-1; a possible D gene is TRBD2 (6 bases). CDR1 SNHLY and CDR2 FYNNEI come from the germline V gene. V was cut by 6 bases and J by 7 bases, with 10 bases left in between. This CDR3 has 12 residues. The CDR3 region has the DNA TGTGCCAGCAGGGGGAGGCCGAATGAGCAGTTCTTC. This sequence encodes CASRGRPNEQFF.

The chain combines TRBV11-2 with TRBJ1-3, with D perhaps TRBD1 (6 bases). Germline V lookup: CDR1 SGHAT, CDR2 FQNNGV. V was pared by 1 base and J by 0 bases, with 13 bases between. The CDR3 spans 17 residues. CDR3 amino acids: CASSLGAGAFSGNTIYF. DNA of the CDR3: TGTGCCAGCAGCTTAGGGGCAGGGGCCTTCTCTGGAAACACCATATATTTT.

The chain employs TRBV18 and TRBJ1-1; D uncertain. The V end was cut by 3 bases, the J end by 3 bases, with 14 bases between. This CDR3 is 15 amino acids long. The germline gives CDR1 KGHSH, CDR2 LQKENI. The CDR3 protein is CASSPWGERDTEAFF. The CDR3 DNA is TGTGCCAGCTCACCTTGGGGAGAACGGGACACTGAAGCTTTCTTT.

V usage is TRBV28 and J usage is TRBJ2-7, with D possibly TRBD2 on 6 matching bases. CDR1 is MDHEN and CDR2 is SYDVKM in the germline V gene. This CDR3 is built from 15 residues. V gave up 7 bases and J gave up 3 bases, with 19 bases separating them. The DNA of the CDR3 is TGTGCCAGCACCCCTGCGGGCGGGAACTACTACGAGCAGTACTTC. Protein product: CASTPAGGNYYEQYF.

The chain recombines TRBV3-1 (or the pseudogene TRBV3-2) with TRBJ2-7, with D maybe TRBD2 (7 bases). V lost 1 base and J lost 5, with 12 bases in between. CDR1 is LGHDT and CDR2 is YNNKEL in the germline V gene (reference sequence). CDR3 length: 14 amino acids. CDR3 coding DNA: TGTGCCAGCAGCCAAGGACTGGGGGGGCACGAGCAGTACTTC. This gives the protein CASSQGLGGHEQYF.

This rearrangement joins TRBV29-1 to TRBJ2-1, with TRBD2 as a possible D gene (5 bases). The CDR3 length is 13 residues. The V end was cut by 5 bases, the J end by 4 bases, with 12 bases between. Germline CDR1 SQVTM, CDR2 ANQGSEA. DNA of the CDR3: TGCAGCGTTTGGCTAGCTGATTACAATGAGCAGTTCTTC. Its protein is CSVWLADYNEQFF.

The CDR3 loop reads CASSAGLAGGLRTGELFF. The CDR3 DNA is TGCGCCAGCAGCGCGGGACTAGCGGGAGGGCTTCGGACCGGGGAGCTGTTTTTT. The genes are TRBV5-1 and TRBJ2-2, with 16 bases aligning to TRBD2. The CDR3 is 18 residues long. Per the germline V gene, CDR1 is SGHRS and CDR2 is YFSETQ. J gave up 5 bases and V 4 bases, and 8 bases lay outside the gene matches.

The chain joins TRBV11-1 to TRBJ1-2, with unresolved D. Germline-derived CDR1 and CDR2 are SGHAT and FQDESV (reference sequence). V lost 7 bases to trimming and J lost 3 bases, with 12 bases between them. The CDR3 runs 13 residues. CDR3 coding DNA: TGTGCCAGCAAAGGCAGCAGCGACTATGGCTACACCTTC. Translation: CASKGSSDYGYTF.

The gene calls are TRBV13 and TRBJ1-3, with a tentative D call TRBD1 (6 bases). The V gene lost 6 bases and the J gene lost 0 bases, with 12 bases spanning the gap. Germline V gives CDR1 PRHDT, CDR2 FYEKMQ (reference sequence). The CDR3 has 15 residues. The CDR3 sequence is CASRARRGSGNTIYF. The CDR3 DNA reads as TGTGCCAGCAGGGCCCGCAGGGGCTCTGGAAACACCATATATTTT.